This T cell receptor beta chain comes out of a study of blood T cell repertoires in COVID-19. Study overall: Acute and convalescent COVID-19 samples came from the United States, Italy and Spain. T cells, B-cell-depleted T cells, or PBMCs provided the cDNA or gDNA that served as material.

The method was immunoSEQ multiplex PCR; TCRdb's version includes in-frame clones alone and lacks a portion of them. The sample consists of approximately 130,000 clones, approximately 85% of them appearing once. The CDR3 consists of 14 residues. Germline V gene sequence: CDR1 SNHLY, CDR2 FYNNEI. V lost 0 bases and J lost 7, with 12 bases in between. The chain uses TRBV2 and TRBJ1-2, with D maybe TRBD1 (5 bases). Sequencing was carried out using peripheral blood. The source is a human donor in a cohort sampled during active COVID-19. The CDR3 DNA is TGTGCCAGCAGTGAAGCCGTCAGGGATGGTGGCTACACCTTC. Translation: CASSEAVRDGGYTF.